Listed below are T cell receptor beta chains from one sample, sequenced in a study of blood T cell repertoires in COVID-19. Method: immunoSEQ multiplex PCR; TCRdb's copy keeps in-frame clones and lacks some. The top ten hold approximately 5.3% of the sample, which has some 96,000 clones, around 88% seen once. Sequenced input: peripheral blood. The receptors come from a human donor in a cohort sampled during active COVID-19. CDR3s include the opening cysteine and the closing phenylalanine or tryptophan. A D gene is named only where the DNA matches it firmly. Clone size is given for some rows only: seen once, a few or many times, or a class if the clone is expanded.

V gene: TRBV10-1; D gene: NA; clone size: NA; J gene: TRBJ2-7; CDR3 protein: CASSDPPLYYEQYF; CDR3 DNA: TGCGCCAGCAGTGACCCCCCGCTCTACTACGAGCAGTACTTC
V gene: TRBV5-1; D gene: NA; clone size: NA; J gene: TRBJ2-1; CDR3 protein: CASSLTTVTGAYNEQFF; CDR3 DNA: TGCGCCAGCAGCTTGACCACCGTTACGGGAGCCTACAATGAGCAGTTCTTC
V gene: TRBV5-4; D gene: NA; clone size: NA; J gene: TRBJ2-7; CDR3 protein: CASRPGQTSEQYF; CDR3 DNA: TGTGCCAGCAGACCGGGACAGACTAGCGAGCAGTACTTC
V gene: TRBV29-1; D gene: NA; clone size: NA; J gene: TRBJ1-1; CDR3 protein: CSLRGEAFF; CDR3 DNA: TGCAGCCTCCGGGGGGAAGCTTTCTTT
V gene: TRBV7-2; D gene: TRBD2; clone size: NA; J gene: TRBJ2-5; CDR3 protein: CASSLGVSGGQETQYF; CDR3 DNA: TGTGCCAGCAGCTTAGGGGTTAGCGGGGGTCAAGAGACCCAGTACTTC
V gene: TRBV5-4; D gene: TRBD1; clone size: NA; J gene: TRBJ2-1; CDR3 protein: CASSLVPPGTGSDNEQFF; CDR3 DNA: TGTGCCAGCAGCTTGGTACCCCCCGGGACAGGGAGCGACAATGAGCAGTTCTTC
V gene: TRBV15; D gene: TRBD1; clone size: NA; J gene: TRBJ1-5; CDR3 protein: CATSGLDPGGSNQPQHF; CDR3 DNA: TGTGCCACCAGCGGATTGGATCCAGGGGGCAGCAATCAGCCCCAGCATTTT
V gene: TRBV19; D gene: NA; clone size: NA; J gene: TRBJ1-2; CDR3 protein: CASSTTANYGYTF; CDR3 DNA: TGTGCCAGTAGTACGACAGCAAACTATGGCTACACCTTC
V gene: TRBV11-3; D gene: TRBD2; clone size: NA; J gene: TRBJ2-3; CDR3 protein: CASSMGLAGYTDTQYF; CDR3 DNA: TGTGCCAGCAGCATGGGACTAGCGGGATACACAGATACGCAGTATTTT
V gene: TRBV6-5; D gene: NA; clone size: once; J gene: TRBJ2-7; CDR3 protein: CASRLLQGAYEQYF; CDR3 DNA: TGTGCCAGCAGACTATTACAAGGGGCCTACGAGCAGTACTTC
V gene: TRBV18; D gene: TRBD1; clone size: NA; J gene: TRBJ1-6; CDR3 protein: CASSPGQENSPLHF; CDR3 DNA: TGTGCCAGCTCACCGGGACAGGAGAATTCACCCCTCCACTTT
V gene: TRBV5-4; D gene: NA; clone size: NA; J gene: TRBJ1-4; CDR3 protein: CASSFKKGVGEKLFF; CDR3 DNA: TGTGCCAGCAGCTTTAAAAAGGGAGTCGGTGAAAAACTGTTTTTT
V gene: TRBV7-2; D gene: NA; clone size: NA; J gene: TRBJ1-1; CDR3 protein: CASSPDTNTEAFF; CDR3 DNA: TGTGCCAGCAGCCCGGACACGAACACTGAAGCTTTCTTT
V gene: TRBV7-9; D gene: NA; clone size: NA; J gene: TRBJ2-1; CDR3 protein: CASSAPPWFRPRGEQFF; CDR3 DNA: TGTGCCAGCAGCGCTCCCCCCTGGTTCCGCCCAAGAGGTGAGCAGTTCTTC
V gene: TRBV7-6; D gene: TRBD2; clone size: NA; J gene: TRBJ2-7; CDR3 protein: CASSLVGRVGTSGSYEQYF; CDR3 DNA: TGTGCCAGCAGCTTAGTGGGGCGGGTCGGGACTAGCGGGTCCTACGAGCAGTACTTC
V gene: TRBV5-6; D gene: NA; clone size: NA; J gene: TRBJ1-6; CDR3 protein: CASSFPPGQINSPLHF; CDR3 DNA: TGTGCCAGCAGCTTTCCTCCGGGACAAATAAATTCACCCCTCCACTTT
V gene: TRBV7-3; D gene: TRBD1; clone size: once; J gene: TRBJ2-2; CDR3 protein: CASRRAGTGSGELFF; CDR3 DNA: TGTGCCAGCAGGCGTGCCGGGACAGGGAGCGGGGAGCTGTTTTTT
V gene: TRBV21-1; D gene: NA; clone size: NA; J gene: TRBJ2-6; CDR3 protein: CASRLGDFSSGANVLTF; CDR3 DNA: TGTGCCAGCAGGTTAGGGGACTTTTCCTCTGGGGCCAACGTCCTGACTTTC
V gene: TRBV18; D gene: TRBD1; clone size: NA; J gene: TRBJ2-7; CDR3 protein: CASSPGQGFYEQYF; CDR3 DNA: TGTGCCAGCTCACCGGGACAGGGATTCTACGAGCAGTACTTC
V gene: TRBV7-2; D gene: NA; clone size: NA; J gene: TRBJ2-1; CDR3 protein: CASSYRDRREQFF; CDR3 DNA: TGTGCCAGCAGCTACCGTGACAGGCGTGAGCAGTTCTTC
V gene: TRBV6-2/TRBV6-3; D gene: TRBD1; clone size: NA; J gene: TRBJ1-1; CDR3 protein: CASSYSRGSLNTEAFF; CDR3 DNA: TGTGCCAGCAGTTACTCCAGGGGGTCTTTGAACACTGAAGCTTTCTTT
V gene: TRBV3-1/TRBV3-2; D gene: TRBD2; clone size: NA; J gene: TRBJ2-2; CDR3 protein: CASSQERVAGAGELFF; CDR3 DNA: TGTGCCAGCAGCCAAGAGAGGGTAGCGGGAGCTGGGGAGCTGTTTTTT
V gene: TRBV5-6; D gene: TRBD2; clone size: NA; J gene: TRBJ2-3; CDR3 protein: CASTLAGGPRDTQYF; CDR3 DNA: TGTGCCAGCACACTAGCGGGAGGGCCAAGAGATACGCAGTATTTT
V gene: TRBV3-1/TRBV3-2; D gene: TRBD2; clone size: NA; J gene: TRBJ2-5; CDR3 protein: CASSQERLAGGETQYF; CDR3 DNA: TGTGCCAGCAGCCAAGAGAGACTAGCGGGAGGAGAGACCCAGTACTTC
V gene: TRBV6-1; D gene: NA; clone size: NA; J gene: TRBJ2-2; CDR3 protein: CASSESYTGELFF; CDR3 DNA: TGTGCCAGCAGTGAGAGTTACACCGGGGAGCTGTTTTTT
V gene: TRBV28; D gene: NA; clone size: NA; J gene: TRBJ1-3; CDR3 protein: CASSFIDRSSGNTIYF; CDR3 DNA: TGTGCCAGCAGTTTTATTGACCGGAGCTCTGGAAACACCATATATTTT